Presented here are 27 T cell receptor beta chains from one specimen sequenced in a study of response to subunit inactivated influenza vaccine. TCRdb ran MiXCR on the RT-PCR reads and lists one entry per CDR3 protein. Of about half a million distinct CDR3 sequences listed, about a tenth are singletons. Sequenced material: PBMCs from blood, taken 45 days after vaccination. Source of these receptors: a man in his fifties who received an inactivated influenza vaccine.

This clonotype showed up just a few times. This chain joins TRBV12-3 or TRBV12-4 and TRBJ1-5, with 7 nucleotides matching TRBD1. V gave up 6 bases and J gave up 3 bases; unmatched junction bases: 5. This CDR3 has 14 residues. CDR3 amino acids: CASRSGTDNQPQHF. Here the CDR3 DNA reads TGTGCCAGCAGATCCGGGACAGACAATCAGCCCCAGCATTTT.

The V call is TRBV10-3, the J call TRBJ2-1; D is uncertain. This CDR3 has 14 residues. V shed 2 bases and J shed 7 bases, with 12 bases lying between them. The germline gives CDR1 ENHRY, CDR2 SYGVKD. CDR3 amino acids: CAISEDPGSNEQFF. The CDR3 nucleotides are TGTGCCATCAGTGAGGACCCCGGAAGTAATGAGCAGTTCTTC.

This sequence joins TRBV2 and TRBJ2-3; the D gene is possibly TRBD2 (5 bases). This CDR3 region has 13 residues. The germline V and J ends were trimmed by 5 bases and 6 bases, with 12 bases remaining between them. CDR1 is SNHLY, CDR2 FYNNEI, per germline. The CDR3 coding sequence is TGTGCCAGCAGTCAAGAGGGCGGGGATACGCAGTATTTT. It is translated as CASSQEGGDTQYF.

This clonotype has only a few counts. One junction end disagrees with the germline gene, perhaps due to a read error. The chain combines TRBV12-3 or TRBV12-4 with TRBJ2-4; a weak D match, TRBD2 (7 bases). The CDR3 runs to 12 residues. CDR3 residues: CASRFSSGGPFF. The CDR3 region has the DNA TGTGCCAGCAGATTCTCTTCCGGGGGGCCATTCTTC.

This clonotype was found a few times. CDR3 nucleotides: TGCGCCAGCAGCACCGGACTAGCCGATGAGCAGTTCTTC. It specifies CASSTGLADEQFF. V is TRBV5-1 and J is TRBJ2-1, with 8 nucleotides matching TRBD2. CDR1 and CDR2 from the germline V gene are SGHRS and YFSETQ. V lost 4 bases to trimming and J lost 8 bases; unmatched junction nucleotides: 5. The CDR3 covers 13 residues.

This chain connects TRBV24-1 to TRBJ2-1; 9 nucleotides line up with TRBD2. Germline values: CDR1 KGHDR, CDR2 SFDVKD. Trimming took 4 bases from V and 8 from J; bases not matched to a gene: 5. The CDR3 is 14 amino acids. DNA of the CDR3: TGTGCCACCAGTGAGAGCGGGAGGATCTATGAGCAGTTCTTC. This sequence encodes CATSESGRIYEQFF.

This clonotype showed up just a few times. The chain uses TRBV4-2 and TRBJ2-3, with a weak D call TRBD1 (6 bases). Per the germline V gene, CDR1 is LGHNA and CDR2 is YNFKEQ. The CDR3 spans 16 residues. V lost 4 bases, J lost 3 bases, and 17 bases lay in between. As DNA, the CDR3 is TGTGCCAGCAGCCGGGTCAGGGGAATAGGGACAGATACGCAGTATTTT. Its protein is CASSRVRGIGTDTQYF.

In this sample, this clonotype turned up many times. The chain carries TRBV6-1 and TRBJ2-3; the match to TRBD1 covers 7 bases. CDR3 length: 10 residues. Germline V gene lookup returns CDR1 MNHNS and CDR2 SASEGT. J lost 11 bases, V lost 10 bases, and 6 bases had no gene match. CDR3 protein: CATYRGEQYF. The CDR3 nucleotides read TGTGCCACCTACAGGGGCGAGCAGTATTTT.

The chain combines TRBV21-1 with TRBJ1-1. TRBV21-1 is described as a pseudogene. The CDR3 loop spans 11 amino acids. The DNA for the CDR3 is TGTGCCAGCAGCAAAGCAGCCGGCGCTTTCTTT. Protein: CASSKAAGAFF.

The genes are TRBV20-1 and TRBJ2-3; perhaps TRBD2 as D (6 bases). Trimming removed 0 bases at V and 2 bases at J, with 12 bases between. The length of the CDR3 is 15 residues. Germline lookup yields CDR1 DFQATT and CDR2 SNEGSKA (reference sequence). The CDR3 nucleotides are TGCAGTGCTAGAGATCGAGAGCGGGTCACAGATACGCAGTATTTT. This codes for CSARDRERVTDTQYF.

This clonotype was observed many times. The V and J genes are TRBV24-1 and TRBJ2-7, with 10 bases lining up with TRBD1. CDR1 and CDR2 from the germline V gene are KGHDR and SFDVKD. The CDR3 loop spans 16 amino acids. Losses at the gene ends were 5 bases for V and 5 bases for J; bases not matched to a gene: 11. CDR3 amino acids: CATSAPGTGVSNEQYF. The CDR3 nucleotides are TGTGCCACCAGTGCCCCCGGGACAGGGGTATCTAACGAGCAGTACTTC.

This clonotype was detected only a few times. The chain employs TRBV29-1 and TRBJ1-1, with D uncertain. The CDR3 runs to 12 residues. Trimming shortened V by 5 bases and J by 1 base, and 8 bases separated the two germline ends. The germline V gene has CDR1 SQVTM and CDR2 ANQGSEA. For the CDR3, the DNA is TGCAGCGTTTCACTTTCGAACACTGAAGCTTTCTTT. It specifies CSVSLSNTEAFF. Complete variable domain (other parts from reference TRBV29-1 and TRBJ1-1): SAVISQKPSRDICQRGTSLTIQCQVDSQVTMMFWYRQQPGQSLTLIATANQGSEATYESGFVIDKFPISRPNLTFSTLTVSNMSPEDSSIYLCSVSLSNTEAFFGQGTRLTVV.

At least ten counts were recorded for this clonotype. V gene TRBV5-1 combines with J gene TRBJ2-7; TRBD2 agrees at 10 bases. The CDR3 runs to 18 residues. Germline CDR1 and CDR2: SGHRS and YFSETQ. V lost 0 bases to trimming and J lost 2 bases; unmatched junction nucleotides: 11. The CDR3 sequence is CASSLAPGLALRTYEQYF. The CDR3 nucleotides read TGCGCCAGCAGCTTGGCCCCGGGACTAGCGTTGCGAACCTACGAGCAGTACTTC.

This chain joins TRBV18 and TRBJ2-7; TRBD1 matches at 12 bases. Trimming took 4 bases from V and 2 from J; bases not matched to a gene: 3. There are 15 residues in the CDR3. Germline assignment: CDR1 KGHSH and CDR2 LQKENI. CDR3 coding DNA: TGTGCCAGCTCACGAGGGACAGGGGGCCCCTACGAGCAGTACTTC. This encodes CASSRGTGGPYEQYF.

This chain links TRBV12-3 or TRBV12-4 with TRBJ2-6; D gene uncertain. The germline V and J ends were trimmed by 5 bases and 9 bases, with 17 bases remaining between them. This CDR3 has 15 residues. CDR3 amino acids: CASSLEEQTGNVLTF. CDR3 sequence (DNA): TGTGCCAGCAGTCTAGAGGAGCAAACGGGCAACGTCCTGACTTTC.

The chain links TRBV6-2 or TRBV6-3 to TRBJ2-1; 16 nucleotides align to TRBD2. Germline V gives CDR1 MNHEY, CDR2 SVGEGT. V was pared by 6 bases and J by 1 base, with 12 bases of the junction left unmatched. This CDR3 spans 20 amino acids. CDR3 sequence: CASRLGTSGRASFSYNEQFF. The DNA of the CDR3 is TGTGCCAGCAGACTCGGGACTAGCGGGAGGGCCTCGTTTTCCTACAATGAGCAGTTCTTC.

This clonotype was seen only a few times. This chain connects TRBV10-3 to TRBJ1-5; 8 nucleotides line up with TRBD1. J gave up 4 bases and V 0 bases, and 5 bases lay outside the gene matches. This CDR3 region has 16 residues. Germline values: CDR1 ENHRY, CDR2 SYGVKD. The CDR3 DNA is TGTGCCATCAGTGAGTCATACACAGGGGGGAATCAGCCCCAGCATTTT. It specifies CAISESYTGGNQPQHF.

The V call is TRBV20-1, the J call TRBJ2-1, with TRBD2 identical over 8 bases. CDR3 size: 17 residues. Germline-derived CDR1 and CDR2 are DFQATT and SNEGSKA (reference sequence). V was pared by 0 bases and J by 4 bases, with 11 bases of the junction left unmatched. In DNA, the CDR3 is TGCAGTGCTAGAGATGGGGTGGCGGGAGGATATTACAATGAGCAGTTCTTC. Its translation: CSARDGVAGGYYNEQFF.

This clonotype was seen at least ten times. The chain uses TRBV7-2 and TRBJ1-2; no clear D gene. The V end was cut by 1 base, the J end by 1 base, with 1 base between. CDR3 length equals 12 residues. Looked up from germline, CDR1 is SGHTA and CDR2 is FQGNSA. The CDR3 DNA reads TGTGCCAGCAGCTTAGTTAACTATGGCTACACCTTC. Translation: CASSLVNYGYTF.

The V call is TRBV7-8, the J call TRBJ2-7; weak D call: TRBD2 (6 bases). The CDR3 length is 12 residues. CDR1 is SGHVS and CDR2 is FQNEAQ in the germline V gene. Trimming left V 8 bases short and J 3 bases short, with 11 bases between. The CDR3 spells CASAGLRYEQYF. The CDR3, as DNA: TGTGCCAGCGCGGGGCTCCGCTACGAGCAGTACTTC.

The table lists this clonotype with a few counts. The chain joins TRBV5-1 to TRBJ2-7, with D possibly matching TRBD2 (5 bases). CDR3 length: 16 amino acids. V was clipped by 0 bases and J by 7 bases, with 20 bases between them. Germline values: CDR1 SGHRS, CDR2 YFSETQ. The DNA for the CDR3 is TGCGCCAGCAGCTTGGCCCCCGGCCCACAATCGGGAGAGCAGTACTTC. Its protein product is CASSLAPGPQSGEQYF.

This clonotype has ten or more counts. The chain is built from TRBV7-2 and TRBJ2-7; TRBD2 matches 10 bases. Losses at the gene ends were 5 bases for V and 3 bases for J; bases not matched to a gene: 7. CDR3 length: 15 residues. The V gene's germline CDR1 is SGHTA and CDR2 FQGNSA. The CDR3 reads CASSALAGEIYEQYF. CDR3 nucleotide sequence: TGTGCCAGCAGCGCCCTAGCGGGGGAAATCTACGAGCAGTACTTC. Drawing the rest from reference TRBV7-2 and TRBJ2-7, the complete variable domain is GAGVSQSPSNKVTEKGKDVELRCDPISGHTALYWYRQSLGQGLEFLIYFQGNSAPDKSGLPSDRFSAERTGGSVSTLTIQRTQQEDSAVYLCASSALAGEIYEQYFGPGTRLTVT.

Ten or more counts support this clonotype. The genes are TRBV12-3 or TRBV12-4 and TRBJ1-2; D perhaps matches TRBD1 (5 bases). Trimming pared 5 bases from V and 1 base from J, leaving 11 bases between. The CDR3 covers 14 residues. For the CDR3, the DNA is TGTGCCAGCAGTACCAGGGATCTTAACTATGGCTACACCTTC. Encoded protein: CASSTRDLNYGYTF.

Only a few counts were recorded for this clonotype. This chain joins TRBV2 and TRBJ1-2; D remains ambiguous. This CDR3 contains 13 residues. Trimming took 6 bases from V and 8 from J, leaving 16 bases between them. Per the germline V gene, CDR1 is SNHLY and CDR2 is FYNNEI. CDR3 sequence (DNA): TGTGCCAGCAGCGTTATAGGGCAGGCGGGCTACACCTTC. Protein: CASSVIGQAGYTF. The full variable domain, rest sourced from reference TRBV2 and TRBJ1-2, is EPEVTQTPSHQVTQMGQEVILRCVPISNHLYFYWYRQILGQKVEFLVSFYNNEISEKSEIFDDQFSVERPDGSNFTLKIRSTKLEDSAMYFCASSVIGQAGYTFGSGTRLTVV.

The chain combines TRBV5-1 with TRBJ2-2, with D perhaps being TRBD1 or TRBD2 (5 bases each). The CDR3 covers 15 residues. Germline CDR1 is SGHRS and CDR2 is YFSETQ. Trimming took off 4 bases at V and 1 base at J, with 11 bases between the two ends. The CDR3 bases are TGCGCCAGCAGCGACCGGGGCCAGAACACCGGGGAGCTGTTTTTT. Translated, it gives CASSDRGQNTGELFF.

The gene calls are TRBV11-1 and TRBJ2-7, with a tentative D call TRBD1 (6 bases). This CDR3 is built from 18 residues. Germline loops: CDR1 SGHAT, CDR2 FQDESV (reference sequence). Trimming left V 1 base short and J 2 bases short, with 21 bases between. The CDR3 here is CASSLGIFVDSPTYEQYF. In DNA form, the CDR3 reads TGTGCCAGCAGCTTAGGAATTTTCGTGGACAGCCCGACCTACGAGCAGTACTTC.

This clonotype has more than one count but fewer than ten. The CDR3 here is CASSPGEAYNSPLHF. The DNA for the CDR3 is TGTGCCAGCAGTCCAGGGGAGGCCTATAATTCACCCCTCCACTTT. The rearrangement links TRBV6-2 or TRBV6-3 to TRBJ1-6; perhaps TRBD1 as D (6 bases). The V end lost 5 bases, the J end lost 2 bases, and 10 bases lay between the germline ends. CDR3 length: 15 residues. Germline-derived CDR1 and CDR2 are MNHEY and SVGEGT.